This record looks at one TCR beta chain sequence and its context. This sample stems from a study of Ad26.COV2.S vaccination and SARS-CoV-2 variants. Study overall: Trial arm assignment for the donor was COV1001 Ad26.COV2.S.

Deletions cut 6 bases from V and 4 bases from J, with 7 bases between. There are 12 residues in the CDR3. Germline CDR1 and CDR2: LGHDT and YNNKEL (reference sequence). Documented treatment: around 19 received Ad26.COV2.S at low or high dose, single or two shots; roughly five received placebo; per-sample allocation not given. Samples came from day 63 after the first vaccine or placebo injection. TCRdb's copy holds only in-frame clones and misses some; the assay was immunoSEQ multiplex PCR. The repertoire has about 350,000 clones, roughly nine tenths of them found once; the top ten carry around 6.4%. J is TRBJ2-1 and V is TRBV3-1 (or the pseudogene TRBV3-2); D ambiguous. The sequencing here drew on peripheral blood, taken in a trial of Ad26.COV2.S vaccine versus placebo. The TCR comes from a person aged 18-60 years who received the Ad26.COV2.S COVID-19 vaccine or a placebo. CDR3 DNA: TGTGCCAGCAGAAGGACGTACAATGAGCAGTTCTTC. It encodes CASRRTYNEQFF.